This TCR beta chain was observed in a study of cytotoxic CD8 clonotypes in ibrutinib-treated CLL. Study summary: Recorded responses included about 25 partial and 2 complete; following median around 73 months, roughly 15 stayed remitted and about twelve progressed.

As to this clone: The antigen remains undetermined.

Study findings and constraints: The clonality rise at ibrutinib response reflected private clonotype expansion.

Germline V lookup: CDR1 KGHSH, CDR2 LQKENI. Deletions cut 0 bases from V and 0 bases from J, with 9 bases between. This CDR3 region has 17 residues. Repertoires were generated with immunoSEQ multiplex PCR, while TCRdb's copy carries only in-frame clones and drops some. The sample consists of some 310,000 clones, roughly 80% of them appearing once. The sample in question was PBMCs, obtained before ibrutinib treatment. The chain is built from TRBV18 and TRBJ2-6; D gene unclear. This receptor was identified in a human donor with chronic lymphocytic leukemia. The CDR3, as DNA: TGTGCCAGCTCACCACCAGGGTCGAGCTCTGGGGCCAACGTCCTGACTTTC. Its translation is CASSPPGSSSGANVLTF.